One sample yielded the 15 T cell receptor beta chains listed below, sequenced in a study of regulatory T cells in long-lasting Graves disease. The sample's time point: newly diagnosed GD, antithyroid drugs for less than 3 months. Isolated PBMC RNA provided the starting material for the TCR library. Assembly of TCR beta libraries relied on iRepertoire HTBI primers together with Arm-PCR of CDR3 regions. MiXCR, applied by TCRdb to the multiplex PCR reads, yields one record per CDR3 protein. The data show hundreds of thousands of distinct CDR3 sequences, 15% to 17% seen once. The specimen was peripheral blood mononuclear cells (PBMCs), collected at new diagnosis, from a patient treated with antithyroid drugs. These receptors were obtained from a female donor with Graves disease.

This clonotype was seen repeatedly, ten times or more. The chain carries TRBV24-1 and TRBJ2-3; D is perhaps TRBD2 (5 bases). The CDR3 consists of 15 residues. Trimming removed 3 bases from V and 4 bases from J, with 13 bases in between. Per germline, CDR1 KGHDR and CDR2 SFDVKD. The CDR3, as DNA: TGTGCCACCAGTGATCCGGGGATTCCCGCAGATACGCAGTATTTT. Protein sequence: CATSDPGIPADTQYF.

This clonotype has only a few counts. V usage is TRBV6-1 and J usage is TRBJ2-3, with a weak D call TRBD1 (5 bases). This CDR3 comprises 14 residues. Trimming stripped 7 bases from V and 2 bases from J, with 13 bases between. Looked up from germline, CDR1 is MNHNS and CDR2 is SASEGT. The chain's CDR3 is CASTTGWATDTQYF. The CDR3 DNA sequence: TGTGCCAGCACTACAGGCTGGGCCACAGATACGCAGTATTTT.

This clonotype was found a few times. J is TRBJ1-4 and V is TRBV9; TRBD1 matches at 7 bases. Per the germline V gene, CDR1 is SGDLS and CDR2 is YYNGEE. Germline trimming cut 4 bases from V and 4 bases from J; bases unmatched to any gene: 7. The CDR3 is 15 amino acids. The DNA of the CDR3 is TGTGCCAGCAGCCCGGGGACAGTTATTAATGAAAAACTGTTTTTT. Residues: CASSPGTVINEKLFF.

Comment on this clonotype: Since a much larger clone is just one base distant, this may be a read error. The chain couples TRBV12-3 or TRBV12-4 to TRBJ1-4, with D tentatively TRBD1 (6 bases). Trimming cost V 7 bases and J 8 bases, with 17 bases left between them. The CDR3 has 14 amino acids. CDR3 nucleotides: TGTGCCAGCAATTCGTCCGGGACATCGGAAAAACTGTTTTTT. Its protein product is CASNSSGTSEKLFF.

The chain has TRBV2 and TRBJ2-1; 12 bases are shared with TRBD2. V shed 6 bases and J 10 bases; nucleotides not matched to a gene: 4. This CDR3 has 13 amino acids. CDR1 and CDR2 from the germline V gene are SNHLY and FYNNEI. The CDR3 bases are TGTGCCAGCAGGCTAGCGGGAGGGGGAGAGCAGTTCTTC. Protein product: CASRLAGGGEQFF.

This clonotype was recorded only once. This chain connects TRBV15 to TRBJ2-7; D uncertain. Germline V gene sequence: CDR1 LNHNV, CDR2 YYDKDF (reference sequence). This CDR3 has 14 amino acids. V shed 0 bases and J shed 2 bases, with 8 bases lying between them. In DNA, the CDR3 is TGTGCCACCAGCAGAGAGCCCCAAACCTACGAGCAGTACTTC. Amino acids: CATSREPQTYEQYF.

This clonotype was counted at least ten times. The V and J genes are TRBV9 and TRBJ2-2; unclear D gene. V was shortened by 4 bases and J by 0 bases, with 10 bases between the two germline ends. The CDR3 has 15 amino acids. CDR1 SGDLS and CDR2 YYNGEE come from the germline V gene. The CDR3 protein is CASSRGLSNTGELFF. The CDR3 DNA reads TGTGCCAGCAGCAGAGGATTATCGAACACCGGGGAGCTGTTTTTT.

This clonotype was found many times. The V gene is TRBV7-3, the J gene TRBJ2-5; D remains ambiguous. Germline CDR1 reads SGHTA; CDR2 reads FQGTGA. Trimming shortened V by 4 bases and J by 1 base, and 7 bases separated the two germline ends. There are 13 residues in the CDR3. CDR3 residues: CASSSTVQETQYF. The CDR3 DNA follows: TGTGCCAGCAGCTCCACAGTCCAAGAGACCCAGTACTTC.

Ten or more counts support this clonotype. The genes are TRBV28 and TRBJ2-3, with D unclear. CDR1 is MDHEN and CDR2 is SYDVKM in the germline V gene. The CDR3 runs 14 residues. V lost 1 base and J lost 7, with 12 bases in between. The CDR3 bases are TGTGCCAGCAGTTTATTCAAGGGCGTGAATACGCAGTATTTT. Protein: CASSLFKGVNTQYF.

On this clonotype itself: Since a much larger clone is just one base distant, this may be a read error. The chain links TRBV7-9 to TRBJ2-5; the match to TRBD2 covers 10 bases. Germline lookup yields CDR1 SEHNR and CDR2 FQNEAQ (reference sequence). CDR3 length: 15 residues. The CDR3 nucleotides are TGTGCCAGCAGCGCTCTAGCGGGAGCTTTCGATGAGCAGTCCTTC. It codes for CASSALAGAFDEQSF.

This chain joins TRBV19 and TRBJ1-2, with D perhaps TRBD1 (6 bases). The V and J ends lost 3 bases and 4 bases respectively, with 15 bases between them. There are 15 residues in the CDR3. CDR1 LNHDA and CDR2 SQIVND come from the germline V gene (reference sequence). CDR3 amino acids: CASSINRQVPYGYTF. DNA for the CDR3: TGTGCCAGTAGTATTAACCGACAGGTTCCCTATGGCTACACCTTC. Based on the CDR3 plus reference TRBV19 and TRBJ1-2, the full variable domain is DGGITQSPKYLFRKEGQNVTLSCEQNLNHDAMYWYRQDPGQGLRLIYYSQIVNDFQKGDIAEGYSVSREKKESFPLTVTSAQKNPTAFYLCASSINRQVPYGYTFGSGTRLTVV.

The sample holds many counts of this clonotype. The chain employs TRBV27 and TRBJ1-1; D unclear. Trimming removed 6 bases at V and 7 bases at J, with 12 bases between. The CDR3 runs 12 residues. Germline CDR1 reads MNHEY; CDR2 reads SMNVEV (reference sequence). The CDR3 loop reads CASSLVGGEAFF. The CDR3 nucleotides are TGTGCCAGCAGCTTAGTAGGTGGTGAAGCTTTCTTT.

In its sample, this clonotype was seen many times. The chain is built from TRBV6-2 or TRBV6-3 and TRBJ1-2, with a weak D call TRBD1 (6 bases). The CDR3 length is 13 residues. V was pared by 5 bases and J by 4 bases, with 11 bases between. Germline CDR1 MNHEY, CDR2 SVGEGT. CDR3 DNA: TGTGCCAGCAGTGGGGACACGGTCTATGGCTACACCTTC. Translating gives CASSGDTVYGYTF.

This clonotype was seen repeatedly, ten times or more. This chain links TRBV6-2 or TRBV6-3 with TRBJ1-3; D is perhaps TRBD1 (5 bases). V lost 5 bases to trimming and J lost 2 bases, with 13 bases between them. The CDR3 sequence is 15 residues long. Per the germline V gene, CDR1 is MNHEY and CDR2 is SVGEGT. The CDR3 DNA reads as TGTGCCAGCAGTGACCCAACAGGAGCTGGAAACACCATATATTTT. Translating it yields CASSDPTGAGNTIYF.

J is TRBJ1-2 and V is TRBV7-2, with a possible D match to TRBD1 (5 bases). The germline CDR1 and CDR2 sequences are SGHTA and FQGNSA. V was shortened by 4 bases and J by 6 bases, with 12 bases between the two germline ends. The CDR3 has 13 residues. In DNA, the CDR3 is TGTGCCAGCAGCTCAAAGACAGATGATGGCTACACCTTC. Amino acids: CASSSKTDDGYTF.